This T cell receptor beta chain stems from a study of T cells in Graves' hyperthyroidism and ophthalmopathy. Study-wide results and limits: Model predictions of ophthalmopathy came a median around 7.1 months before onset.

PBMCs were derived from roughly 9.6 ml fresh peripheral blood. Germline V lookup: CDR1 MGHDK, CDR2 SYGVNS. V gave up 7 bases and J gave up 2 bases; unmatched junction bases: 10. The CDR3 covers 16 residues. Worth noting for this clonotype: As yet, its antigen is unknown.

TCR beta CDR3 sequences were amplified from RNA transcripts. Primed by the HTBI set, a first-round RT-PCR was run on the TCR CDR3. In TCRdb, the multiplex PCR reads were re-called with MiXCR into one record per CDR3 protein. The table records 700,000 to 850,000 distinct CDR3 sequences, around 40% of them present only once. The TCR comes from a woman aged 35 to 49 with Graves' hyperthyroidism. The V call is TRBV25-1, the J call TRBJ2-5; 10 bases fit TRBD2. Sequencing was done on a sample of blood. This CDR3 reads CASTLETSGLQETQYF. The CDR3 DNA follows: TGTGCCAGCACGTTAGAGACTAGCGGGCTGCAAGAGACCCAGTACTTC.